A single sample gave rise to the 20 T cell receptor beta chains below, sequenced in a study of OX40 agonist ivuxolimab in advanced cancers. Using immunoSEQ multiplex PCR, the repertoire was profiled, and TCRdb retains in-frame clones only, with some absent. Among tens of thousands of clones listed, over 75% were seen once. The material was CD4+ or CD8+ T cells sorted from blood, obtained in a trial of the OX40 agonist ivuxolimab. Source of these receptors: an adult with an advanced solid tumor such as melanoma, head and neck, liver or kidney cancer.

The chain joins TRBV18 to TRBJ2-3; 12 positions match TRBD1. Losses at the gene ends were 4 bases for V and 4 bases for J; bases not matched to a gene: 3. Germline CDR1 reads KGHSH; CDR2 reads LQKENI. CDR3 length: 15 residues. This chain's CDR3 is CASSRRDRGPDTQYF. For the CDR3, the DNA is TGTGCCAGCTCACGCCGGGACAGGGGGCCAGATACGCAGTATTTT.

This clone was detected a few times. This chain uses TRBV10-2 with TRBJ2-7, with D uncertain. CDR3 length: 13 amino acids. Trimming removed 6 bases from V and 4 bases from J, with 13 bases in between. The germline V gene encodes CDR1 WSHSY and CDR2 SAAADI. The CDR3 sequence is CASSHPQRYEQYF. The CDR3 DNA sequence: TGCGCCAGCAGCCATCCGCAGAGGTACGAGCAGTACTTC.

V usage is TRBV9 and J usage is TRBJ2-2, with D maybe TRBD1 (5 bases). Deletions cut 5 bases from V and 1 base from J, with 27 bases between. This CDR3 comprises 20 residues. Germline V gene sequence: CDR1 SGDLS, CDR2 YYNGEE. The chain's CDR3 is CASRFSSYPGRTQNTGELFF. Here the CDR3 DNA reads TGTGCCAGCAGATTCTCCTCCTACCCTGGCCGGACACAGAACACCGGGGAGCTGTTTTTT.

The chain couples TRBV7-9 to TRBJ1-4; 7 nucleotides line up with TRBD1. Germline CDR1 reads SEHNR; CDR2 reads FQNEAQ (reference sequence). The CDR3 has 14 residues. V shed 5 bases, J shed 8 bases, and the junction held 8 bases outside the gene matches. CDR3 protein: CASSITGAGEKLFF. In nucleotides, the CDR3 is TGTGCCAGCAGCATAACAGGGGCAGGAGAAAAACTGTTTTTT.

The J gene is TRBJ2-3, the V gene TRBV19; no firm D call. The germline CDR1 and CDR2 sequences are LNHDA and SQIVND (reference sequence). The ends were cut back, 3 bases at V and 0 bases at J, with 13 bases in the middle. The CDR3 contains 16 residues. CDR3 bases: TGTGCCAGTAGTATGGATTCTTTGGCTAGCACAGATACGCAGTATTTT. Its protein product is CASSMDSLASTDTQYF.

The chain couples TRBV27 to TRBJ1-6; D is possibly TRBD1 (5 bases). Trimming cost V 5 bases and J 10 bases, with 21 bases left between them. CDR1 is MNHEY and CDR2 is SMNVEV in the germline V gene (reference sequence). This CDR3 region has 16 residues. This CDR3 reads CASSPRPAGIGSPLHF. The CDR3 DNA sequence: TGTGCCAGCAGTCCACGCCCCGCAGGGATCGGGTCACCCCTCCACTTT.

This chain connects TRBV7-7 to TRBJ2-5; 7 bases line up with TRBD2. The CDR3 runs to 14 residues. Trimming at V came to 5 bases and at J to 2 bases, leaving 5 bases not matched to a gene. Germline assignment: CDR1 SSHAT and CDR2 FNYEAQ (reference sequence). CDR3 coding DNA: TGTGCCAGCAGCGCCGTCGGGGGGCAAGAGACCCAGTACTTC. This gives the protein CASSAVGGQETQYF.

The CDR3 loop reads CAISGAGTSQETQYF. The CDR3 DNA reads as TGTGCCATCAGTGGCGCCGGGACCAGTCAAGAGACCCAGTACTTC. The chain recombines TRBV10-3 with TRBJ2-5; the D call may be TRBD1 or TRBD2 (5 bases each). Germline V gene lookup returns CDR1 ENHRY and CDR2 SYGVKD. The germline V and J ends were trimmed by 4 bases and 2 bases, with 14 bases remaining between them. The CDR3 length is 15 residues.

The J gene is TRBJ2-3, the V gene TRBV5-1, with 13 nucleotides matching TRBD2. V gave up 3 bases and J gave up 4 bases; unmatched junction bases: 5. The CDR3 is 16 amino acids. Germline lookup yields CDR1 SGHRS and CDR2 YFSETQ. The CDR3 here is CASSYGLAGVPDTQYF. In nucleotides, the CDR3 is TGCGCCAGCAGCTACGGACTAGCGGGAGTGCCAGATACGCAGTATTTT.

CDR3 amino acids: CASTRPGQGLTDTQYF. DNA of the CDR3: TGTGCCAGCACCCGCCCGGGACAGGGCCTCACAGATACGCAGTATTTT. V is TRBV2 and J is TRBJ2-3; TRBD1 matches at 9 bases. The CDR3 runs 16 residues. Per the germline V gene, CDR1 is SNHLY and CDR2 is FYNNEI. V gave up 7 bases and J gave up 2 bases; unmatched junction bases: 10.

The chain employs TRBV30 and TRBJ2-3; tentative D call: TRBD1 (5 bases). The CDR3 is 12 amino acids. The germline V gene has CDR1 GTSNPN and CDR2 SVGIG (reference sequence). V was trimmed by 5 bases and J by 0 bases, leaving 6 bases between them. CDR3 DNA sequence: TGTGCCTGGGGGGCTAGCACAGATACGCAGTATTTT. This gives the protein CAWGASTDTQYF.

V gene TRBV10-3 combines with J gene TRBJ2-2; the match to TRBD1 covers 9 bases. This CDR3 has 14 residues. The V gene's germline CDR1 is ENHRY and CDR2 SYGVKD. Trimming at V came to 11 bases and at J to 4 bases, leaving 8 bases not matched to a gene. The CDR3 region has the DNA TGTGCCGTGGCCGGGACAGGGATCACCGGGGAGCTGTTTTTT. It codes for CAVAGTGITGELFF.

Remarks on this clone: The sample holds other DNA sequences that translate to the same CDR3. V gene TRBV5-1 combines with J gene TRBJ1-1, with D maybe TRBD1 (6 bases). V was shortened by 1 base and J by 2 bases, with 9 bases between the two germline ends. CDR3 length equals 14 residues. The germline V gene has CDR1 SGHRS and CDR2 YFSETQ. The CDR3 reads CASSLTGANTEAFF. The DNA of the CDR3 is TGCGCCAGCAGCTTGACGGGGGCCAACACTGAAGCTTTCTTT.

In DNA, the CDR3 is TGTGCCTGGAGCAGAGAGAACACTGAAGCTTTCTTT. Residues: CAWSRENTEAFF. The J gene is TRBJ1-1, the V gene TRBV30; no firm D call. CDR1 is GTSNPN and CDR2 is SVGIG in the germline V gene (reference sequence). Trimming removed 3 bases at V and 1 base at J, with 6 bases between. The CDR3 runs to 12 residues.

The V gene is TRBV5-4, the J gene TRBJ1-1, with D perhaps matching TRBD1 (5 bases). This CDR3 has 14 residues. Trimming cost V 3 bases and J 5 bases, with 14 bases left between them. Germline loops: CDR1 SGHNT, CDR2 YYREEE (reference sequence). This CDR3 reads CASSSGTKLTEAFF. The CDR3, as DNA: TGTGCCAGCAGCTCCGGGACCAAGTTGACTGAAGCTTTCTTT.

V usage is TRBV6-4 and J usage is TRBJ2-7; D is uncertain. Germline CDR1 and CDR2: MRHNA and SNTAGT. V was clipped by 5 bases and J by 3 bases, with 5 bases between them. This CDR3 is 11 amino acids long. CDR3 DNA sequence: TGTGCCAGCAGTACCTTCTACGAGCAGTACTTC. Amino acids: CASSTFYEQYF.

This clone was recorded only once. V usage is TRBV28 and J usage is TRBJ1-1; D gene ambiguous. The CDR3 loop spans 13 amino acids. Germline V gives CDR1 MDHEN, CDR2 SYDVKM. The V end was cut by 4 bases, the J end by 7 bases, with 13 bases between. This chain's CDR3 is CASSSPMDGEAFF. The CDR3 DNA follows: TGTGCCAGCAGTTCCCCGATGGACGGTGAAGCTTTCTTT.

The rearrangement joins TRBV28 to TRBJ2-5; D not resolved. This CDR3 comprises 11 residues. The V end lost 7 bases, the J end lost 7 bases, and 10 bases lay between the germline ends. CDR1 MDHEN and CDR2 SYDVKM come from the germline V gene. The CDR3 spells CASKGFGTQYF. The CDR3 DNA reads as TGTGCCAGCAAGGGATTTGGGACCCAGTACTTC.

The CDR3 sequence is CSVVLAGEPRSSYEQYF. In DNA, the CDR3 is TGCAGCGTTGTCCTAGCGGGAGAGCCGAGGAGCTCCTACGAGCAGTACTTC. The chain joins TRBV29-1 to TRBJ2-7; 10 positions match TRBD2. The V gene end was trimmed by 4 bases and the J gene end by 0 bases; junction bases not matched to a gene: 12. This CDR3 region has 17 residues. Germline loops: CDR1 SQVTM, CDR2 ANQGSEA.

The CDR3 loop reads CASSQDSLGFTDTQYF. As DNA, the CDR3 is TGCGCCAGCAGCCAAGATTCGTTGGGATTCACAGATACGCAGTATTTT. The rearrangement links TRBV4-3 to TRBJ2-3; no firm D call. CDR3 length equals 16 residues. Germline lookup yields CDR1 LGHNA and CDR2 YSLEER. V was pared by 0 bases and J by 2 bases, with 12 bases between.